A single sample gave rise to the 5 T cell receptor beta chains below, sequenced in a study of T cells in Graves' hyperthyroidism and ophthalmopathy (dated by TCRdb to the late 2010s). The method was multiplex PCR. The sequencer was an Illumina HiSeq 2000. TCR beta CDR3 regions were amplified from RNA transcripts. A first-round RT-PCR of the TCR CDR3 used the HTBI primer set with the Qiagen OneStep RT-PCR kit. TCRdb itself trimmed the public reads at Q25 with fastp, ran MiXCR and retained productive beta chains. Rows matching on CDR3 protein sequence are summarized as one entry with the most common DNA and genes. This sample lists 500,000 to 600,000 distinct CDR3 sequences; more than 45% were detected once. Clones ranked in the top ten supply about 8% of the sample. The sequencing input was peripheral blood or thyroid tissue (not recorded which). The source is a woman under 30 with Graves' hyperthyroidism.

This clonotype was counted only a few times. This chain uses TRBV12-5 with TRBJ1-5; D is uncertain. The CDR3 has 14 residues. Trimming took off 3 bases at V and 6 bases at J, with 12 bases between the two ends. The V gene's germline CDR1 is LGHNT and CDR2 FRNRAP. CDR3 region: CASGLGTPSQPQHF. CDR3 bases: TGTGCTAGTGGTTTAGGAACGCCCAGTCAGCCCCAGCATTTT.

This chain links TRBV4-3 with TRBJ2-2; 7 bases map to TRBD2. With 0 bases clipped from V and 5 bases from J, the junction kept 3 bases outside the gene matches. In germline, CDR1 is LGHNA, CDR2 YSLEER. CDR3 length: 15 amino acids. CDR3 amino acids: CASSQEKGGTGELFF. As DNA, the CDR3 is TGCGCCAGCAGCCAAGAGAAGGGAGGGACCGGGGAGCTGTTTTTT.

This clonotype has a count of ten or more. The rearrangement links TRBV4-2 to TRBJ1-2; TRBD1 aligns across 9 bases. The CDR3 has 14 amino acids. Trimming cost V 5 bases and J 2 bases; bases outside gene matches: 3. Germline assignment: CDR1 LGHNA and CDR2 YNFKEQ. DNA of the CDR3: TGTGCCAGCAGCAAGGGACAGGGAAACTATGGCTACACCTTC. As protein: CASSKGQGNYGYTF.

The V call is TRBV4-1, the J call TRBJ2-7, with TRBD2 matching over 7 bases. Looked up from germline, CDR1 is MGHRA and CDR2 is YSYEKL. This CDR3 comprises 18 residues. V trimming: 0 bases; J trimming: 3 bases; junction bases outside the gene matches: 14. DNA of the CDR3: TGCGCCAGCAGCCAAGATGATGGGGCGGGAGCGTCTTTCTACGAGCAGTACTTC. Its translation is CASSQDDGAGASFYEQYF.

This clonotype has just one count. The rearrangement links TRBV29-1 to TRBJ1-1; D ambiguous. The CDR3 sequence is 13 residues long. Germline CDR1 SQVTM, CDR2 ANQGSEA. V lost 8 bases and J lost 1, with 14 bases in between. The CDR3 loop is CSQEHSRNTEAFF. The CDR3 DNA is TGCAGCCAGGAGCACAGCCGGAACACTGAAGCTTTCTTT.